This entry describes one T cell receptor (beta chain). Repertoires were generated with immunoSEQ multiplex PCR, while TCRdb's copy carries only in-frame clones and drops some. Of about 88,000 clones in the sample, roughly 84% were seen once. Per the germline V gene, CDR1 is GTSNPN and CDR2 is SVGIG (reference sequence). The germline V and J ends were trimmed by 2 bases and 6 bases, with 13 bases remaining between them. This CDR3 is 14 amino acids long. This record belongs to a study of blood T cell repertoires in COVID-19. Overall study: The analysed material was cDNA or gDNA that came from T cells, B-cell-depleted T cells, or PBMCs.

Sequenced: peripheral blood. J is TRBJ1-4 and V is TRBV30; perhaps TRBD1 as D (6 bases). The source of this sequence is a woman in her 70s with acute or convalescent COVID-19. CDR3 loop: CAWSTRGGHEKLFF. The CDR3 DNA sequence: TGTGCCTGGAGTACCAGGGGAGGGCATGAAAAACTGTTTTTT. The full variable domain, with the rest looked up from reference TRBV30 and TRBJ1-4, is SQTIHQWPATLVQPVGSPLSLECTVEGTSNPNLYWYRQAAGRGLQLLFYSVGIGQISSEVPQNLSASRPQDRQFILSSKKLLLSDSGFYLCAWSTRGGHEKLFFGSGTQLSVL.